Included here is one T cell receptor (beta chain) sequence, with context. No antigen is known for it. The source of the sample is a study of blood T cells in healthy people across ages. Study findings and constraints: As naive T cell percentage varied, TCR beta diversity correlated strongly with it.

The second PCR ran about 7 to 12 cycles with a sample-barcoded 5' primer and J-beta primers. The yield of each sample was at least 3 million CDR3-containing paired-end reads. TCRdb passed the 5' RACE reads through MiXCR, listing each CDR3 protein once. The sample contains 1.5 million to 2 million distinct CDR3 sequences, approximately 39% of which appear only once. The TCR comes from a human donor in good health. The sequenced sample was blood.

In DNA, the CDR3 is TGTGCCAGCTCACCCCTGGACAGGGAGGGTACGCAGTATTTT. The encoded protein is CASSPLDREGTQYF. This sequence joins TRBV18 and TRBJ2-3; tentatively, D is TRBD1 (8 bases). The germline CDR1 and CDR2 sequences are KGHSH and LQKENI. Trimming stripped 3 bases from V and 8 bases from J, with 15 bases between. This CDR3 spans 14 amino acids.